These T cell receptor beta chains were read from a single sample in a study of radiation and T cells in renal cell carcinoma. Sequencing was performed with immunoSEQ multiplex PCR; in TCRdb, only in-frame clones are kept and a portion is missing. The sample shows about 50,000 clones, 83% of them seen only once. The sequencing used blood, collected from a patient whose treatment included radiotherapy and nephrectomy. These receptors were collected from a woman aged 70-85 years with renal cell carcinoma. Both conserved end residues are part of each CDR3. The D gene is left open where the match is weak. Clone sizes are given selectively: once, few, many, or a class where the clone is expanded.

D gene	V gene	J gene	clone size	CDR3 DNA	CDR3 protein
NA	TRBV5-1	TRBJ1-5	once	TGCGCCAGCAGCCCCGCGGGGCCAGGGGACAGCAATCAGCCCCAGCATTTT	CASSPAGPGDSNQPQHF
NA	TRBV19	TRBJ2-7	NA	TGTGCCAGTAGCCCAGTGTCTGGCGGCACCTACGAGCAGTACTTC	CASSPVSGGTYEQYF
TRBD2	TRBV7-4	TRBJ2-3	NA	TGTGCCAGCAGCTTAGACTTTCTTAGCGGGAGTTCGGGGAACACAGATACGCAGTATTTT	CASSLDFLSGSSGNTDTQYF
NA	TRBV29-1	TRBJ2-1	NA	TGCAGCGTCGGCTCCGGGACTTCGTACTACAATGAGCAGTTCTTC	CSVGSGTSYYNEQFF
NA	TRBV19	TRBJ2-7	once	TGTGCCAGTAGTATTGGGGAAAACTACGAGCAGTACTTC	CASSIGENYEQYF
NA	TRBV2	TRBJ1-4	NA	TGTGCCAGCAGTGAACAGGGTCCTAATGAAAAACTGTTTTTT	CASSEQGPNEKLFF
NA	TRBV15	TRBJ2-5	NA	TGTGCCACCAGCAGCCACCCGGGACTCCTTCAAGAGACCCAGTACTTC	CATSSHPGLLQETQYF
NA	TRBV18	TRBJ2-7	NA	TGTGCCAGCTCACCACCGGAGGGGTGGACCTACGAGCAGTACTTC	CASSPPEGWTYEQYF
TRBD1	TRBV5-1	TRBJ1-2	NA	TGCGCCAGCAGCGTCGCAGGGGGCGCTGAGCTTTATGGCTACACCTTC	CASSVAGGAELYGYTF
TRBD1	TRBV10-3	TRBJ2-7	NA	TGTGCCATCAGTGACAGGGGGCTCGAGCAGTACTTC	CAISDRGLEQYF
NA	TRBV5-4	TRBJ1-1	NA	TGTGCCAGCAGCTGGGCAGGAGGTGGGGCTGAAGCTTTCTTT	CASSWAGGGAEAFF
TRBD2	TRBV7-2	TRBJ2-1	NA	TGTGCCAGCAGCTTAAGTAGCGGGAGGGTGAATGAGCAGTTCTTC	CASSLSSGRVNEQFF
NA	TRBV7-9	TRBJ2-5	NA	TGTGCCAGCAGCTTAGCGAGTCAGAAAGAGACCCAGTACTTC	CASSLASQKETQYF
NA	TRBV29-1	TRBJ1-4	NA	TGCAGCGCCACGCGGGGAGGACGGGAAAAACTGTTTTTT	CSATRGGREKLFF